This T cell receptor (beta chain) was recorded in a study of CD8 T cells in ankylosing spondylitis. With V trimmed by 4 bases and J by 1 base, 3 bases remained unmatched. CDR3 length equals 15 residues. Each CDR3 protein gets one entry after TCRdb re-called the 5' RACE reads with MiXCR. The sample lists some 270,000 distinct CDR3 sequences, more than 15% occurring once. The rearrangement joins TRBV12-3 or TRBV12-4 to TRBJ1-4; 7 nucleotides align to TRBD1. The receptor was isolated from a male donor with ankylosing spondylitis or in good health (not recorded which). Sample: blood, either unsorted or a sorted T cell fraction (not recorded which). The chain's CDR3 is CASSSWDRTNEKLFF. As DNA, the CDR3 is TGTGCCAGCAGTTCCTGGGACAGAACTAATGAAAAACTGTTTTTT.